This T cell receptor beta chain came from a study of cytotoxic CD8 clonotypes in ibrutinib-treated CLL. Study results and caveats: Public clonotypes proved infrequent, and on treatment they shrank or remained steady.

This clone was counted between two and nine times. Its antigen is as yet unknown. CDR1 is SGHNT and CDR2 is YYREEE in the germline V gene (reference sequence). There are 14 residues in the CDR3. The V segment lost 4 bases and the J segment 3 bases; nucleotides outside the gene matches: 5. Only in-frame clones appear in the TCRdb table, and some are missing; sequencing was by immunoSEQ multiplex PCR. The data show approximately 130,000 clones, roughly 80% seen once. This chain connects TRBV5-4 to TRBJ2-5; 8 positions match TRBD2. The TCR sequence derives from a human donor with chronic lymphocytic leukemia. The sample in question was PBMCs, obtained after 24 months of ibrutinib treatment. In DNA form, the CDR3 reads TGTGCCAGCAGCCGTGCAGCGGGGGAAGAGACCCAGTACTTC. It is translated as CASSRAAGEETQYF.